The 32 T cell receptor beta chains below all came from one sample that was sequenced in a study of cytomegalovirus exposure and HLA in healthy donors. In the PCR, 60 Vbeta and 13 Jbeta primers were used. Only in-frame clones appear in the TCRdb table, and some are missing; sequencing was by immunoSEQ multiplex PCR. This table has around 130,000 clones, roughly 8.6% appearing once. Specimen: PBMCs. Receptors were obtained from a woman in her 40s in good health and CMV-seropositive.

The chain couples TRBV6-1 to TRBJ1-6; D remains unclear. The CDR3 runs to 15 residues. Germline V gene data show CDR1 as MNHNS and CDR2 as SASEGT. V was shortened by 1 base and J by 7 bases, with 11 bases between the two germline ends. The CDR3 is CASSEGWARNSPLHF. The CDR3 DNA is TGTGCCAGCAGTGAAGGATGGGCCCGAAATTCACCCCTCCACTTT.

A few counts support this clone. The rearrangement joins TRBV11-2 to TRBJ2-3; the match to TRBD2 covers 9 bases. The germline CDR1 and CDR2 sequences are SGHAT and FQNNGV. V trimming: 2 bases; J trimming: 5 bases; junction bases outside the gene matches: 8. The CDR3 spans 16 residues. The CDR3 DNA is TGTGCCAGCAGCTTATATGCGGGGGGGAGTTTAGATACGCAGTATTTT. This gives the protein CASSLYAGGSLDTQYF.

The sample holds a few counts of this clone. The V and J genes are TRBV9 and TRBJ1-1, with 8 bases fitting TRBD1. Germline CDR1 and CDR2: SGDLS and YYNGEE. J was trimmed by 4 bases and V by 4 bases; bases with no gene match: 9. The CDR3 spans 15 residues. CDR3 amino acids: CASSPRTGKGTEAFF. The CDR3 nucleotides are TGTGCCAGCAGCCCCAGGACAGGGAAGGGCACTGAAGCTTTCTTT.

The gene calls are TRBV11-2 and TRBJ2-3; possibly TRBD2 for D (5 bases). V was trimmed by 2 bases and J by 4 bases, leaving 7 bases between them. CDR3 length: 13 residues. Germline CDR1 reads SGHAT; CDR2 reads FQNNGV. CDR3: CASSLLEADTQYF. CDR3 nucleotide sequence: TGTGCCAGCAGCTTACTGGAGGCAGATACGCAGTATTTT.

This clone was seen a few times. The chain couples TRBV19 to TRBJ1-2, with 12 bases identical to TRBD1. Germline V gives CDR1 LNHDA, CDR2 SQIVND (reference sequence). This CDR3 comprises 16 residues. The V segment lost 4 bases and the J segment 5 bases; nucleotides outside the gene matches: 8. The CDR3 nucleotides read TGTGCCAGTAGTACTCCGCCGGGACAGGGGGCTTATGGCTACACCTTC. Amino acid sequence: CASSTPPGQGAYGYTF.

V usage is TRBV29-1 and J usage is TRBJ1-1, with D perhaps matching TRBD1 (6 bases). The CDR3 totals 12 residues. V gave up 7 bases and J gave up 4 bases, with 13 bases separating them. Germline V lookup: CDR1 SQVTM, CDR2 ANQGSEA. In nucleotides, the CDR3 is TGCAGCGCGAGGGGGGGGACCACTGAAGCTTTCTTT. This codes for CSARGGTTEAFF.

The genes are TRBV6-1 and TRBJ2-5, with 9 bases aligning to TRBD1. Matching the DNA end better, TRBJ2-7 makes the J call doubtful. CDR3 size: 14 residues. Germline CDR1 is MNHNS and CDR2 is SASEGT. CDR3 nucleotides: TGTGCCAGCAGGGGGGGACAGGGACCCTACGAGCAGTACTTC. Translated, it gives CASRGGQGPYEQYF.

CDR3 nucleotide sequence: TGTGCCAGCAGCTTAGAGACGGGAGATGGCAATCAGCCCCAGCATTTT. Translated: CASSLETGDGNQPQHF. The chain joins TRBV7-8 to TRBJ1-5; D is ambiguous. Trimming removed 1 base at V and 2 bases at J, with 12 bases between. The CDR3 is 16 residues long. Germline CDR1 reads SGHVS; CDR2 reads FQNEAQ. The full variable domain, rest sourced from reference TRBV7-8 and TRBJ1-5, is GAGVSQSPRYKVAKRGQDVALRCDPISGHVSLFWYQQALGQGPEFLTYFQNEAQLDKSGLPSDRFFAERPEGSVSTLKIQRTQQEDSAVYLCASSLETGDGNQPQHFGDGTRLSIL.

The table lists this clone with a few counts. The chain recombines TRBV11-2 with TRBJ1-2; D possibly corresponds to TRBD1 (5 bases). The CDR3 spans 15 residues. V was shortened by 3 bases and J by 2 bases, with 13 bases between the two germline ends. Looked up from germline, CDR1 is SGHAT and CDR2 is FQNNGV. This CDR3 reads CASSLAPGGNYGYTF. The CDR3 DNA reads as TGTGCCAGCAGCTTGGCGCCGGGGGGGAACTATGGCTACACCTTC.

The chain is built from TRBV25-1 and TRBJ1-4; a possible D gene is TRBD1 (5 bases). The CDR3 has 14 amino acids. V dropped 3 bases and J dropped 5 bases, with 10 bases sitting between them. Germline V gene sequence: CDR1 MGHDK, CDR2 SYGVNS. For the CDR3, the DNA is TGTGCCAGCAGTGACGACAGATGGAATGAAAAACTGTTTTTT. It encodes CASSDDRWNEKLFF. The entire variable domain, with the rest obtained from reference TRBV25-1 and TRBJ1-4, is as follows: EADIYQTPRYLVIGTGKKITLECSQTMGHDKMYWYQQDPGMELHLIHYSYGVNSTEKGDLSSESTVSRIRTEHFPLTLESARPSHTSQYLCASSDDRWNEKLFFGSGTQLSVL.

This rearrangement joins TRBV7-6 to TRBJ2-4; 8 positions agree with TRBD1. J lost 0 bases, V lost 6 bases, and 19 bases had no gene match. The CDR3 is made up of 20 amino acids. Per germline, CDR1 SGHVS and CDR2 FNYEAQ. The CDR3 nucleotides read TGTGCCAGCAGGGCAGGGGGCGCGTATGAGATTGCGTTAGCCAAAAACATTCAGTACTTC. Its translation is CASRAGGAYEIALAKNIQYF.

This chain connects TRBV29-1 to TRBJ1-2; 8 positions agree with TRBD1. Losses at the gene ends were 0 bases for V and 1 base for J; bases not matched to a gene: 4. Germline CDR1 and CDR2: SQVTM and ANQGSEA. The CDR3 runs to 15 residues. The chain's CDR3 is CSVEEPGGFNYGYTF. DNA for the CDR3: TGCAGCGTTGAAGAACCAGGGGGCTTTAACTATGGCTACACCTTC. Full variable domain (rest looked up from reference TRBV29-1 and TRBJ1-2): SAVISQKPSRDICQRGTSLTIQCQVDSQVTMMFWYRQQPGQSLTLIATANQGSEATYESGFVIDKFPISRPNLTFSTLTVSNMSPEDSSIYLCSVEEPGGFNYGYTFGSGTRLTVV.

In its sample, this clone was seen a few times. The V gene is TRBV30, the J gene TRBJ2-7; 8 bases line up with TRBD1. Germline CDR1 is GTSNPN and CDR2 is SVGIG (reference sequence). The CDR3 covers 12 residues. V gave up 6 bases and J gave up 2 bases; unmatched junction bases: 3. The CDR3 coding sequence is TGTGCCTGCGCAGGGGGCACCTACGAGCAGTACTTC. This encodes CACAGGTYEQYF.

In this sample, this clone turned up a few times. The chain employs TRBV25-1 and TRBJ2-1; D may be TRBD2 (5 bases). The CDR3 has 15 residues. Per the germline V gene, CDR1 is MGHDK and CDR2 is SYGVNS. Deletions cut 1 base from V and 7 bases from J, with 14 bases between. CDR3 in amino acids: CASSESTGSINEQFF. The CDR3 DNA is TGTGCCAGCAGTGAATCTACGGGATCAATAAATGAGCAGTTCTTC.

Worth noting for this clone: One end of the junction fails to match germline, which may point to a read error. J is TRBJ1-6 and V is TRBV2; a weak D match, TRBD1 (6 bases). Germline V lookup: CDR1 SNHLY, CDR2 FYNNEI. CDR3 length equals 17 residues. CDR3 nucleotide sequence: TGTGCCAGCAATGAAGAGGACAGCCCCGTCTATAATTCACCCCTCCACTTT. It is translated as CASNEEDSPVYNSPLHF. The variable domain in full, with the rest retrieved from reference TRBV2 and TRBJ1-6, is EPEVTQTPSHQVTQMGQEVILRCVPISNHLYFYWYRQILGQKVEFLVSFYNNEISEKSEIFDDQFSVERPDGSNFTLKIRSTKLEDSAMYFCASNEEDSPVYNSPLHFGNGTRLTVT.

The rearrangement joins TRBV5-1 to TRBJ2-3; D gene unclear. The V and J ends lost 0 bases and 1 base respectively, with 6 bases between them. This CDR3 is 14 amino acids long. Germline CDR1 SGHRS, CDR2 YFSETQ. The CDR3 protein is CASSLVLGTDTQYF. The DNA for the CDR3 is TGCGCCAGCAGCTTGGTGCTAGGCACAGATACGCAGTATTTT. The full variable domain, its missing parts supplied by reference TRBV5-1 and TRBJ2-3, is KAGVTQTPRYLIKTRGQQVTLSCSPISGHRSVSWYQQTPGQGLQFLFEYFSETQRNKGNFPGRFSGRQFSNSRSEMNVSTLELGDSALYLCASSLVLGTDTQYFGPGTRLTVL.

This clone turned up a few times. Here the CDR3 reads CASTDRRGLLYRQYF. DNA for the CDR3: TGTGCCAGCACAGACCGTAGGGGCCTACTTTATAGGCAGTATTTT. V gene TRBV7-2 combines with J gene TRBJ2-3; D is perhaps TRBD1 (5 bases). CDR3 size: 15 residues. The germline gives CDR1 SGHTA, CDR2 FQGNSA. V dropped 7 bases and J dropped 11 bases, with 25 bases sitting between them.

This clone was counted a few times. This rearrangement joins TRBV5-1 to TRBJ1-5; 7 positions match TRBD1. CDR1 and CDR2 from the germline V gene are SGHRS and YFSETQ. The CDR3 sequence is 14 residues long. The V and J ends lost 1 base and 5 bases, in that order; junction bases with no gene match: 3. DNA of the CDR3: TGCGCCAGCAGCTTGCTAGGGGGCGATCAGCCCCAGCATTTT. This encodes CASSLLGGDQPQHF.

This rearrangement joins TRBV27 to TRBJ1-2; D ambiguous. CDR1 and CDR2 (germline): MNHEY, SMNVEV (reference sequence). V was clipped by 0 bases and J by 3 bases, with 8 bases between them. The CDR3 spans 14 residues. CDR3 amino acids: CASSLSGTHYGYTF. The DNA for the CDR3 is TGTGCCAGCAGTTTATCGGGCACCCACTATGGCTACACCTTC.

This chain joins TRBV7-9 and TRBJ2-7; maybe TRBD1 (5 bases). Deletions cut 2 bases from V and 1 base from J, with 18 bases between. In germline, CDR1 is SEHNR, CDR2 FQNEAQ (reference sequence). CDR3 length equals 17 residues. The CDR3 loop is CASSLSGGARESYEQYF. As DNA, the CDR3 is TGTGCCAGCAGCTTAAGTGGCGGAGCCAGGGAATCCTACGAGCAGTACTTC.

The V gene is TRBV10-2, the J gene TRBJ1-5; 7 bases are a match to TRBD1. Germline V lookup: CDR1 WSHSY, CDR2 SAAADI. V trimming: 6 bases; J trimming: 5 bases; junction bases outside the gene matches: 4. The CDR3 is 13 amino acids. The CDR3 DNA is TGCGCCAGCAGCCGACAGGGAGATCAGCCCCAGCATTTT. Protein sequence: CASSRQGDQPQHF.

In this sample, this clone turned up a few times. The chain is built from TRBV5-4 and TRBJ1-2; 7 bases are shared with TRBD1. The CDR3 covers 16 residues. Per the germline V gene, CDR1 is SGHNT and CDR2 is YYREEE (reference sequence). The J segment lost 6 bases and the V segment lost 4 bases, leaving 15 bases of the junction unmatched. The CDR3 loop reads CASSHPGQAPFHGYTF. In DNA, the CDR3 is TGTGCCAGCAGCCACCCAGGACAGGCACCATTCCATGGCTACACCTTC.

This clone has only a few counts. The chain employs TRBV28 and TRBJ2-1, with D tentatively TRBD2 (5 bases). Germline CDR1 MDHEN, CDR2 SYDVKM. This CDR3 is 20 amino acids long. Trimming pared 4 bases from V and 2 bases from J, leaving 27 bases between. CDR3 sequence (DNA): TGTGCCAGCAGTTCCGCCCTTGACTATTCTAGCTGGACCACCTACAATGAGCAGTTCTTC. Protein product: CASSSALDYSSWTTYNEQFF.

In its sample, this clone was seen a few times. The rearrangement joins TRBV30 to TRBJ2-2, with a tentative D call TRBD1 (6 bases). Per germline, CDR1 GTSNPN and CDR2 SVGIG (reference sequence). Trimming took 2 bases from V and 11 from J, leaving 15 bases between them. There are 13 residues in the CDR3. CDR3 in amino acids: CAWSHRALGELFF. Written as DNA, the CDR3 is TGTGCCTGGAGTCACAGGGCTCTCGGAGAGCTGTTTTTT.

CDR3 sequence reads: CASRWAAGGATEAFF. In DNA form, the CDR3 reads TGTGCCAGCAGATGGGCTGCAGGCGGGGCCACTGAAGCTTTCTTT. This rearrangement joins TRBV5-4 to TRBJ1-1; weak D call: TRBD1 (5 bases). CDR1 SGHNT and CDR2 YYREEE come from the germline V gene (reference sequence). The CDR3 length is 15 residues. Trimming stripped 5 bases from V and 4 bases from J, with 18 bases between.

The table lists this clone with a few counts. The rearrangement links TRBV5-1 to TRBJ1-4, with D possibly being TRBD1 (6 bases). CDR3 size: 15 residues. Trimming stripped 0 bases from V and 8 bases from J, with 14 bases between. Per germline, CDR1 SGHRS and CDR2 YFSETQ. The CDR3 nucleotides are TGCGCCAGCAGCTTGGAGGGAACAGGGCACGAAAAACTGTTTTTT. Protein product: CASSLEGTGHEKLFF.

The J gene is TRBJ2-7, the V gene TRBV6-5; 8 bases map to TRBD2. The CDR3 spans 14 residues. Germline V gene sequence: CDR1 MNHEY, CDR2 SVGAGI. Trimming took 0 bases from V and 3 from J; bases not matched to a gene: 1. The CDR3 DNA sequence: TGTGCCAGCAGTTACTCCACTAGCGGCTACGAGCAGTACTTC. This translates into CASSYSTSGYEQYF.

This clone was seen more than once but under ten times. The V call is TRBV4-2, the J call TRBJ2-7; 8 bases align to TRBD2. The germline gives CDR1 LGHNA, CDR2 YNFKEQ. The V and J ends lost 3 bases and 0 bases, in that order; junction bases with no gene match: 4. The CDR3 has 15 residues. For the CDR3, the DNA is TGTGCCAGCAGCCACATAGCGGGGAACTCCTACGAGCAGTACTTC. Translation: CASSHIAGNSYEQYF.

This clone was observed a few times. This rearrangement joins TRBV5-6 to TRBJ1-4; 7 bases match TRBD1. The germline V gene encodes CDR1 SGHDT and CDR2 YYEEEE. V shed 4 bases and J 6 bases; nucleotides not matched to a gene: 3. This CDR3 is built from 13 residues. The CDR3 nucleotides are TGTGCCAGCAGCCAAAGGGGGCATGAAAAACTGTTTTTT. It specifies CASSQRGHEKLFF.

V gene TRBV7-9 combines with J gene TRBJ2-5; D is possibly TRBD2 (7 bases). V was trimmed by 5 bases and J by 7 bases, leaving 14 bases between them. Germline assignment: CDR1 SEHNR and CDR2 FQNEAQ (reference sequence). This CDR3 has 13 amino acids. The CDR3 DNA is TGTGCCAGCAGCCTGGGGGGGCTGGGGACCCAGTACTTC. Translated, it gives CASSLGGLGTQYF.

This sequence joins TRBV7-2 and TRBJ1-1, with a possible D match to TRBD1 (5 bases). V was cut by 1 base and J by 7 bases, with 10 bases left in between. Germline CDR1 is SGHTA and CDR2 is FQGNSA. The CDR3 runs to 13 residues. The CDR3 spells CASSLVRGREAFF. In nucleotides, the CDR3 is TGTGCCAGCAGCTTAGTTAGGGGCCGTGAAGCTTTCTTT.

This clone was observed a few times. The chain recombines TRBV7-8 with TRBJ1-1, with D uncertain. The CDR3 consists of 11 residues. With 5 bases removed from V and 8 bases from J, the gap between germline ends came to 9 bases. Germline V CDR1 and CDR2: SGHVS, FQNEAQ. This CDR3 is CASSRVFEAFF. CDR3 sequence (DNA): TGTGCCAGCAGCAGAGTGTTCGAAGCTTTCTTT.